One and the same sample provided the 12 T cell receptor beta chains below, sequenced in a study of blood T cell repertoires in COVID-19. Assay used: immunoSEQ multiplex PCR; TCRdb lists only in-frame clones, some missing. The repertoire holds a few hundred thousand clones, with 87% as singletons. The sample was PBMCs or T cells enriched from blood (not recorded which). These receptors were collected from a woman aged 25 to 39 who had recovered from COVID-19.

The CDR3 spells CATSDRDRDNEQFF. CDR3 bases: TGTGCCACCAGTGACCGGGACAGGGACAATGAGCAGTTCTTC. The chain links TRBV24-1 to TRBJ2-1; 9 bases match TRBD1. There are 14 residues in the CDR3. CDR1 is KGHDR and CDR2 is SFDVKD in the germline V gene. Trimming removed 4 bases from V and 5 bases from J; junction bases left unmatched: 2.

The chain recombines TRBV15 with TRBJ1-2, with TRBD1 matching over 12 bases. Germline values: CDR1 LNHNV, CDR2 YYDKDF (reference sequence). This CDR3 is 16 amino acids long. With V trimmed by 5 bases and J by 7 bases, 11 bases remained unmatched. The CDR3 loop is CATSPSPGTGGGGYTF. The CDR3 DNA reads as TGTGCCACCAGCCCTTCTCCCGGGACAGGGGGCGGTGGCTACACCTTC. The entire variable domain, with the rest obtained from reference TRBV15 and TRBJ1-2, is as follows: DAMVIQNPRYQVTQFGKPVTLSCSQTLNHNVMYWYQQKSSQAPKLLFHYYDKDFNNEADTPDNFQSRRPNTSFCFLDIRSPGLGDTAMYLCATSPSPGTGGGGYTFGSGTRLTVV.

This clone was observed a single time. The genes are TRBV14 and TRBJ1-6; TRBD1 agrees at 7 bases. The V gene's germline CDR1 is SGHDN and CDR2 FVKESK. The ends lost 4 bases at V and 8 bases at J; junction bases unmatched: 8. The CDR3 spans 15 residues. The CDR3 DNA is TGTGCCAGCAGCCGTGGACAGGACGCTTATTCACCCCTCCACTTT. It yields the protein CASSRGQDAYSPLHF. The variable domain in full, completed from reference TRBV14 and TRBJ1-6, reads EAGVTQFPSHSVIEKGQTVTLRCDPISGHDNLYWYRRVMGKEIKFLLHFVKESKQDESGMPNNRFLAERTGGTYSTLKVQPAELEDSGVYFCASSRGQDAYSPLHFGNGTRLTVT.

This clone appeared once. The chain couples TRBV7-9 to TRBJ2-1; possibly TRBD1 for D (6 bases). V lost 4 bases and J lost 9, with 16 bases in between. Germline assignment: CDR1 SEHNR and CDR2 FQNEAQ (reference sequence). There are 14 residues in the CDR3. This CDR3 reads CASSSSQGSGEQFF. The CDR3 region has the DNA TGTGCCAGCAGCTCGTCACAGGGATCGGGTGAGCAGTTCTTC.

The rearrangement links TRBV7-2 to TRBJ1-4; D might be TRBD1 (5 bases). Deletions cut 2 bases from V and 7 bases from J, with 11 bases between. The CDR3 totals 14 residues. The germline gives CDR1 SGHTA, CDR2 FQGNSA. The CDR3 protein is CASSLRGRVEKLFF. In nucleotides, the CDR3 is TGTGCCAGCAGCTTACGGGGGAGGGTTGAAAAACTGTTTTTT.

CDR3 coding DNA: TGTGCCAGCAGCTTCCGGGGCAGGGGTCCTGAAGCTTTCTTT. Protein: CASSFRGRGPEAFF. The J gene is TRBJ1-1, the V gene TRBV7-2; D is possibly TRBD1 (6 bases). The CDR3 contains 14 residues. Germline CDR1 reads SGHTA; CDR2 reads FQGNSA. V was clipped by 3 bases and J by 6 bases, with 14 bases between them.

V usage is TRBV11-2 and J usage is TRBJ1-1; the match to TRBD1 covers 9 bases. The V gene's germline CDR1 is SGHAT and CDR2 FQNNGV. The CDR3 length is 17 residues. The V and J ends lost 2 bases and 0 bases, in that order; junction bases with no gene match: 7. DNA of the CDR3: TGTGCCAGCAGCTTAAGGGGACAGGGAGGTTTGAACACTGAAGCTTTCTTT. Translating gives CASSLRGQGGLNTEAFF.

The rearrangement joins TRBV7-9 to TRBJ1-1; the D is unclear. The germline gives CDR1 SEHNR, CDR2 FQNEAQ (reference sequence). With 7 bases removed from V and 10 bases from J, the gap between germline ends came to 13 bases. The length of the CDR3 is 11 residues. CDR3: CASTSSQLAFF. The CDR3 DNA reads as TGTGCCAGCACCTCAAGTCAACTAGCTTTCTTT.

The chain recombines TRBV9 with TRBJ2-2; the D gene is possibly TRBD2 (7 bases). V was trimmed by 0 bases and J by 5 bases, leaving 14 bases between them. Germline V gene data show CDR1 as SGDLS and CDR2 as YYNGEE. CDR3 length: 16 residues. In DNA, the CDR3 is TGTGCCAGCAGCGTAGGAATAAGGGGGGGAACCGGGGAGCTGTTTTTT. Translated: CASSVGIRGGTGELFF.

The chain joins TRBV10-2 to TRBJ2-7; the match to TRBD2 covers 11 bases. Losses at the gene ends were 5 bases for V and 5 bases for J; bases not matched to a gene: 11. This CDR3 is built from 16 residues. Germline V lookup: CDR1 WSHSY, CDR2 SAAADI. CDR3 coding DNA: TGCGCCAGCAGTCCTACTACTAGCGGGGGACGAGACGAGCAGTACTTC. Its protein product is CASSPTTSGGRDEQYF.

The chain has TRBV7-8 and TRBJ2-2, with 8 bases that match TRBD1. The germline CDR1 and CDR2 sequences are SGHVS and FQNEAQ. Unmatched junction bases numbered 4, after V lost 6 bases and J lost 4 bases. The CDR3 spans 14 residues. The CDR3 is CASRRTGITGELFF. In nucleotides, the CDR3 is TGTGCCAGCAGGAGGACAGGGATCACCGGGGAGCTGTTTTTT.

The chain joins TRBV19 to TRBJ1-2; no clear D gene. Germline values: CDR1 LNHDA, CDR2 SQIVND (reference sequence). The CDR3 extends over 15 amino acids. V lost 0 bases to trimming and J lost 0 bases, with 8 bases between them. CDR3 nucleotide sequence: TGTGCCAGTAGTATAGAGGCAGGCTCTAACTATGGCTACACCTTC. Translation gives CASSIEAGSNYGYTF.